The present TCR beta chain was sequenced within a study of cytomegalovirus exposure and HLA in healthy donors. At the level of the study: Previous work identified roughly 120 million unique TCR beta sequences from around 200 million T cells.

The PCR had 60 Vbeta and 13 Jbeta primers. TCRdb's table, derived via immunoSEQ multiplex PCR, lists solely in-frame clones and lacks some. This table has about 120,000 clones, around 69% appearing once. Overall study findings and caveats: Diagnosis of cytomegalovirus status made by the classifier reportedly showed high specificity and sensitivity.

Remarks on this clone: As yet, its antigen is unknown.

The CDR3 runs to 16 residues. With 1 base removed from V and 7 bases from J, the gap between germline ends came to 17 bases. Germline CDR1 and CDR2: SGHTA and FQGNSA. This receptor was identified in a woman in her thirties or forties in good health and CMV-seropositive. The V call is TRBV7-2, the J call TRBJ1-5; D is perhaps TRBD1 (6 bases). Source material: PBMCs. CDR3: CASSLGWMGGGQPQHF. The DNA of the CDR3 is TGTGCCAGCAGCTTAGGGTGGATGGGGGGGGGCCAGCCCCAGCATTTT.